Below, 22 T cell receptor beta chains from the same sample are listed, as sequenced in a study of shared clonotypes between healthy human individuals. Naive CD8 isolation took CD45RO-negative cells positively selected for CCR7 and excluded terminally differentiated effector memory CD45RA+ cells. The repertoire was sequenced with immunoSEQ multiplex PCR; TCRdb's copy has only in-frame clones and lacks some. This table has about 2 million clones, approximately 95% appearing once. The source material was naive CD8+ T cells sorted from blood. These receptors were taken from a man aged 18 to 35 in good health.

V gene TRBV28 combines with J gene TRBJ2-1, with D perhaps matching TRBD1 (6 bases). Germline V gene data show CDR1 as MDHEN and CDR2 as SYDVKM. The CDR3 length is 15 residues. V was clipped by 4 bases and J by 4 bases, with 14 bases between them. CDR3 nucleotide sequence: TGTGCCAGCAGTTCCTACTCAGGGGCGTACAATGAGCAGTTCTTC. As protein: CASSSYSGAYNEQFF.

The chain has TRBV7-9 and TRBJ1-2; D possibly corresponds to TRBD1 (5 bases). The V gene lost 5 bases and the J gene lost 4 bases, with 20 bases spanning the gap. The V gene's germline CDR1 is SEHNR and CDR2 FQNEAQ (reference sequence). This CDR3 has 16 residues. CDR3 in amino acids: CASSQEGRGAFYGYTF. CDR3 nucleotide sequence: TGTGCCAGCAGCCAGGAGGGGAGGGGCGCGTTCTATGGCTACACCTTC. Drawing the rest from reference TRBV7-9 and TRBJ1-2, the complete variable domain is DTGVSQNPRHKITKRGQNVTFRCDPISEHNRLYWYRQTLGQGPEFLTYFQNEAQLEKSRLLSDRFSAERPKGSFSTLEIQRTEQGDSAMYLCASSQEGRGAFYGYTFGSGTRLTVV.

The chain combines TRBV7-2 with TRBJ2-7, with a possible D match to TRBD2 (7 bases). In germline, CDR1 is SGHTA, CDR2 FQGNSA. CDR3 length: 14 residues. V lost 4 bases, J lost 5 bases, and 15 bases lay in between. The CDR3 region is CASSWVGGPHEQYF. DNA of the CDR3: TGTGCCAGCAGCTGGGTGGGGGGGCCACACGAGCAGTACTTC.

This chain links TRBV5-1 with TRBJ2-1; possible D gene TRBD1, 6 bases. CDR3 length: 16 amino acids. CDR1 SGHRS and CDR2 YFSETQ come from the germline V gene. The V gene lost 2 bases and the J gene lost 0 bases, with 12 bases spanning the gap. The DNA for the CDR3 is TGCGCCAGCAGCTTCGGCAGGGGCCCCTCCTACAATGAGCAGTTCTTC. This codes for CASSFGRGPSYNEQFF. The full variable domain, rest sourced from reference TRBV5-1 and TRBJ2-1, is KAGVTQTPRYLIKTRGQQVTLSCSPISGHRSVSWYQQTPGQGLQFLFEYFSETQRNKGNFPGRFSGRQFSNSRSEMNVSTLELGDSALYLCASSFGRGPSYNEQFFGPGTRLTVL.

This chain links TRBV27 with TRBJ2-5, with TRBD1 matching over 7 bases. The CDR3 is 14 amino acids. Germline CDR1 MNHEY, CDR2 SMNVEV (reference sequence). J gave up 4 bases and V 6 bases, and 8 bases lay outside the gene matches. CDR3 in DNA: TGTGCCAGCAGCGACCTGGGACAGTTAGAGACCCAGTACTTC. It specifies CASSDLGQLETQYF.

Comment on this clone: This specimen includes other DNA sequences encoding the same CDR3. The chain has TRBV9 and TRBJ2-3, with 11 bases lining up with TRBD1. Trimming took 4 bases from V and 2 from J; bases not matched to a gene: 6. CDR1 and CDR2 (germline): SGDLS, YYNGEE. CDR3 length equals 16 residues. CDR3 in amino acids: CASSPGTGGSTDTQYF. The CDR3 DNA reads as TGTGCCAGCAGCCCCGGGACAGGGGGATCCACAGATACGCAGTATTTT.

The gene calls are TRBV6-5 and TRBJ1-1; D is unresolved. V lost 8 bases and J lost 1, with 8 bases in between. Germline loops: CDR1 MNHEY, CDR2 SVGAGI. The CDR3 consists of 12 residues. The CDR3 sequence is CASGPANTEAFF. The CDR3 DNA reads TGTGCCAGCGGACCAGCGAACACTGAAGCTTTCTTT.

The genes are TRBV6-5 and TRBJ2-7, with D tentatively TRBD2 (5 bases). This CDR3 is 16 amino acids long. CDR1 and CDR2 from the germline V gene are MNHEY and SVGAGI. Trimming left V 0 bases short and J 4 bases short, with 16 bases between. CDR3 in amino acids: CASSYSDLGSPYEQYF. The CDR3 nucleotides are TGTGCCAGCAGTTACTCGGACTTAGGGTCCCCTTACGAGCAGTACTTC.

The count of this clone is one. CDR3 region: CAWSAGLTEAFF. In DNA, the CDR3 is TGTGCCTGGAGTGCAGGTCTCACTGAAGCTTTCTTT. The rearrangement links TRBV30 to TRBJ1-1, with D unresolved. Looked up from germline, CDR1 is GTSNPN and CDR2 is SVGIG (reference sequence). V was trimmed by 1 base and J by 4 bases, leaving 7 bases between them. The CDR3 length is 12 residues. Full variable domain (remainder filled in from reference TRBV30 and TRBJ1-1): SQTIHQWPATLVQPVGSPLSLECTVEGTSNPNLYWYRQAAGRGLQLLFYSVGIGQISSEVPQNLSASRPQDRQFILSSKKLLLSDSGFYLCAWSAGLTEAFFGQGTRLTVV.

This clone appeared a single time. The sample carries other DNA sequences with the same CDR3. The chain has TRBV9 and TRBJ2-7, with 7 bases lining up with TRBD1. Germline CDR1 is SGDLS and CDR2 is YYNGEE. This CDR3 is 15 amino acids long. Trimming took 0 bases from V and 0 from J; bases not matched to a gene: 3. The CDR3 protein is CASSVGGTVSYEQYF. The DNA of the CDR3 is TGTGCCAGCAGCGTAGGGGGGACAGTCTCCTACGAGCAGTACTTC.

This chain uses TRBV7-9 with TRBJ1-1; tentatively, D is TRBD1 (5 bases). The V end was cut by 2 bases, the J end by 3 bases, with 16 bases between. This CDR3 is built from 16 residues. CDR1 SEHNR and CDR2 FQNEAQ come from the germline V gene (reference sequence). The chain's CDR3 is CASSLQGDKAYTEAFF. Written as DNA, the CDR3 is TGTGCCAGCAGCTTACAGGGTGATAAAGCGTACACTGAAGCTTTCTTT.

The J gene is TRBJ2-5, the V gene TRBV28, with no clear D. CDR1 and CDR2 from the germline V gene are MDHEN and SYDVKM. The V end was cut by 7 bases, the J end by 0 bases, with 9 bases between. The CDR3 runs 13 residues. The CDR3: CASKQPNQETQYF. As DNA, the CDR3 is TGTGCCAGCAAACAGCCGAACCAAGAGACCCAGTACTTC.

The chain carries TRBV30 and TRBJ1-3; no clear D gene. The CDR3 covers 11 residues. The V gene's germline CDR1 is GTSNPN and CDR2 SVGIG (reference sequence). This CDR3 is CVFLGGNTIYF. The CDR3 DNA is TGTGTCTTCCTAGGCGGAAACACCATATATTTT.

V usage is TRBV5-1 and J usage is TRBJ2-7; 7 bases align to TRBD2. This CDR3 region has 14 residues. The trim removed 4 bases at V and 5 bases at J, leaving 9 bases unmatched. Germline V CDR1 and CDR2: SGHRS, YFSETQ. The CDR3 spells CASSPLRGVNEQYF. The CDR3 region has the DNA TGCGCCAGCAGCCCTCTACGGGGGGTGAACGAGCAGTACTTC. Looking up the rest from reference TRBV5-1 and TRBJ2-7 gives the full variable domain: KAGVTQTPRYLIKTRGQQVTLSCSPISGHRSVSWYQQTPGQGLQFLFEYFSETQRNKGNFPGRFSGRQFSNSRSEMNVSTLELGDSALYLCASSPLRGVNEQYFGPGTRLTVT.

The chain carries TRBV10-2 and TRBJ2-6, with D possibly TRBD2 on 7 matching bases. Per germline, CDR1 WSHSY and CDR2 SAAADI. CDR3 length equals 17 residues. Trimming stripped 0 bases from V and 3 bases from J, with 12 bases between. The DNA for the CDR3 is TGCGCCAGCAGTGAGTCGTACAGGGAGGGTGGGGCCAACGTCCTGACTTTC. This sequence encodes CASSESYREGGANVLTF.

This chain joins TRBV5-1 and TRBJ1-1; D is ambiguous. The CDR3 loop spans 14 amino acids. Trimming took off 5 bases at V and 3 bases at J, with 14 bases between the two ends. Germline CDR1 SGHRS, CDR2 YFSETQ. In DNA, the CDR3 is TGCGCCAGCAGTCCCGAGGCCGATGACACTGAAGCTTTCTTT. Protein product: CASSPEADDTEAFF.

Concerning this clone: The sample has other DNA sequences that encode this CDR3 too. The V gene is TRBV6-1, the J gene TRBJ1-4, with 10 nucleotides matching TRBD1. Unmatched junction bases numbered 4, after V lost 3 bases and J lost 6 bases. The CDR3 runs to 15 residues. The V gene's germline CDR1 is MNHNS and CDR2 SASEGT. The CDR3 spells CASSDTGTGDEKLFF. The CDR3 bases are TGTGCCAGCAGTGACACCGGGACAGGGGATGAAAAACTGTTTTTT.

The J gene is TRBJ2-2, the V gene TRBV5-4, with TRBD2 matching over 9 bases. The germline V gene encodes CDR1 SGHNT and CDR2 YYREEE (reference sequence). CDR3 size: 15 residues. The ends lost 2 bases at V and 6 bases at J; junction bases unmatched: 5. CDR3 sequence reads: CASSFGAGGPGELFF. The CDR3 DNA is TGTGCCAGCAGCTTCGGAGCGGGAGGTCCCGGGGAGCTGTTTTTT.

This chain links TRBV6-5 with TRBJ2-3, with D tentatively TRBD1 (6 bases). This CDR3 contains 15 residues. CDR1 MNHEY and CDR2 SVGAGI come from the germline V gene. V was pared by 5 bases and J by 2 bases, with 14 bases between. CDR3 bases: TGTGCCAGCAGTCTTTACAGGGAGCTCACAGATACGCAGTATTTT. Translating gives CASSLYRELTDTQYF.

This chain uses TRBV27 with TRBJ2-7; 11 nucleotides align to TRBD1. The CDR3 extends over 15 amino acids. After removal of 2 bases from V and 4 bases from J, the junction contained 4 bases not matched to a gene. Germline V lookup: CDR1 MNHEY, CDR2 SMNVEV (reference sequence). The CDR3 here is CASSLTGTGGYEQYF. In DNA form, the CDR3 reads TGTGCCAGCAGTTTAACCGGGACAGGGGGTTACGAGCAGTACTTC.

Here the CDR3 DNA reads TGTGCCAGCAGCTGGGACACGGCCCGCGAGACCCAGTACTTC. Encoded protein: CASSWDTARETQYF. The chain employs TRBV11-2 and TRBJ2-5; D might be TRBD1 (6 bases). Germline V gene lookup returns CDR1 SGHAT and CDR2 FQNNGV. The CDR3 totals 14 residues. V lost 4 bases and J lost 5, with 14 bases in between.

The J gene is TRBJ1-1, the V gene TRBV7-3, with no clear D. Germline-derived CDR1 and CDR2 are SGHTA and FQGTGA. CDR3 length: 14 residues. V lost 2 bases and J lost 4, with 11 bases in between. CDR3 region: CASSLHGEGTEAFF. For the CDR3, the DNA is TGTGCCAGCAGCTTACACGGGGAGGGCACTGAAGCTTTCTTT. The entire variable domain, with the rest obtained from reference TRBV7-3 and TRBJ1-1, is as follows: GAGVSQTPSNKVTEKGKYVELRCDPISGHTALYWYRQSLGQGPEFLIYFQGTGAADDSGLPNDRFFAVRPEGSVSTLKIQRTERGDSAVYLCASSLHGEGTEAFFGQGTRLTVV.